The 27 T cell receptor beta chains listed next were all sequenced from one sample in a study of metastatic and nonmetastatic thyroid tumors (dated by TCRdb to between 2020 and 2021). Library creation used PCR. Sequencing used an Illumina HiSeq 4000. TCRdb's own reprocessing of the public reads used fastp at Q25 and MiXCR and kept productive beta chains. This sample holds about 45,000 clones; about 4% were observed only once. Around 9.6% of the sample rests with the top ten. No treatment had been received by any patient before thyroid surgery. The sequenced sample consisted of blood. All receptors derive from a female donor with papillary thyroid cancer or a benign thyroid nodule (not recorded which). Some clones in this sample may be carry-over from other donors' samples.

This clone was seen more than once but under ten times. The CDR3 DNA sequence: TGTGCCACCAGTGACCCGCGGACGATTTTCACAGATACGCAGTATTTT. Translation gives CATSDPRTIFTDTQYF. This rearrangement joins TRBV24-1 to TRBJ2-3; no reliable D call. The CDR3 sequence is 16 residues long. Per the germline V gene, CDR1 is KGHDR and CDR2 is SFDVKD. V was cut by 4 bases and J by 2 bases, with 15 bases left in between.

In its sample, this clone was seen a few times. With a much larger clone just one base away, this may be a read error. The same CDR3 arises from other DNA sequences in this sample as well. The chain carries TRBV12-3 or TRBV12-4 and TRBJ2-7; D remains ambiguous. V was clipped by 5 bases and J by 2 bases, with 10 bases between them. The length of the CDR3 is 13 residues. CDR3 DNA: TGTGCCAGCAGTCCTGGTCCCACCTACGAGCAGTACTTC. Residues: CASSPGPTYEQYF.

The rearrangement uses TRBV12-3 or TRBV12-4 and TRBJ2-1; the D gene is possibly TRBD2 (7 bases). There are 17 residues in the CDR3. The V gene lost 1 base and the J gene lost 8 bases, with 21 bases spanning the gap. CDR3 loop: CASSLGEGGGRRDEQFF. DNA of the CDR3: TGTGCCAGCAGTTTAGGGGAGGGGGGCGGGAGACGCGATGAGCAGTTCTTC.

This chain uses TRBV27 with TRBJ2-7, with D perhaps being TRBD1 or TRBD2 (7 bases each). CDR3 length equals 16 residues. The ends were cut back, 0 bases at V and 0 bases at J, with 12 bases in the middle. CDR1 is MNHEY, CDR2 SMNVEV, per germline (reference sequence). The CDR3 spells CASSLSGGTVSYEQYF. The DNA of the CDR3 is TGTGCCAGCAGTTTATCGGGGGGGACAGTCTCCTACGAGCAGTACTTC.

V and J are TRBV5-1 and TRBJ1-6, with D possibly TRBD1 on 6 matching bases. Germline CDR1 is SGHRS and CDR2 is YFSETQ. Trimming pared 0 bases from V and 7 bases from J, leaving 14 bases between. This CDR3 has 16 residues. Written as DNA, the CDR3 is TGCGCCAGCAGCTTGGTCCCACAGGGAGGAAATTCACCCCTCCACTTT. Its protein is CASSLVPQGGNSPLHF.

This clone was observed a few times. V usage is TRBV7-8 and J usage is TRBJ2-1; D is unresolved. V was pared by 3 bases and J by 4 bases, with 7 bases between. Germline V gene data show CDR1 as SGHVS and CDR2 as FQNEAQ. The CDR3 runs 13 residues. CDR3 sequence: CASSLRPYNEQFF. The DNA of the CDR3 is TGTGCCAGCAGCTTGCGTCCGTACAATGAGCAGTTCTTC.

The table lists this clone with many counts. V gene TRBV6-1 combines with J gene TRBJ2-1; 10 nucleotides match TRBD2. This CDR3 is built from 15 residues. Germline V gives CDR1 MNHNS, CDR2 SASEGT. V shed 6 bases and J 2 bases; nucleotides not matched to a gene: 4. The CDR3 region has the DNA TGTGCCAGCAGCAGCGGGAGGGCCGCCTACAATGAGCAGTTCTTC. Amino acids: CASSSGRAAYNEQFF.

This clone is medium-sized by share. This chain links TRBV24-1 with TRBJ2-5; 8 bases line up with TRBD1. CDR1 and CDR2 (germline): KGHDR, SFDVKD. This CDR3 region has 16 residues. V shed 3 bases, J shed 5 bases, and the junction held 10 bases outside the gene matches. CDR3 sequence (DNA): TGTGCCACCAGTGATCCCGAAAGGACAGGGAAGGAGACCCAGTACTTC. Amino acid sequence: CATSDPERTGKETQYF.

Ten or more counts support this clone. The genes are TRBV20-1 and TRBJ2-3, with 13 nucleotides matching TRBD2. From germline, CDR1 is DFQATT and CDR2 SNEGSKA (reference sequence). The CDR3 is 18 residues long. Losses at the gene ends were 1 base for V and 2 bases for J; bases not matched to a gene: 9. CDR3 in DNA: TGCAGTGCTAGAGCAATCCCGGGACTAGCGGGACTCACAGATACGCAGTATTTT. Translation: CSARAIPGLAGLTDTQYF.

There are many counts of this clone. Relative to the germline gene, one junction end is altered; a read error may explain this. The chain joins TRBV7-6 to TRBJ2-7; D is possibly TRBD2 (5 bases). The CDR3 has 15 residues. Germline V CDR1 and CDR2: SGHVS, FNYEAQ. As DNA, the CDR3 is TGTGCCAGCAGCCTAGCACCCGACCCCAGCTACGAGCAGTACTTC. Residues: CASSLAPDPSYEQYF.

This clone came up a few times. In DNA, the CDR3 is TGTGCCAGCAGCGCCCGGGACACCCATAATTCACCCCTCCACTTT. Translating gives CASSARDTHNSPLHF. The chain couples TRBV11-1 to TRBJ1-6; D might be TRBD1 (6 bases). The germline gives CDR1 SGHAT, CDR2 FQDESV (reference sequence). Trimming shortened V by 5 bases and J by 5 bases, and 13 bases separated the two germline ends. There are 15 residues in the CDR3.

This clone was seen repeatedly, ten times or more. The chain has TRBV15 and TRBJ2-7; no clear D gene. The CDR3 sequence is 14 residues long. V was shortened by 2 bases and J by 4 bases, with 12 bases between the two germline ends. In germline, CDR1 is LNHNV, CDR2 YYDKDF (reference sequence). CDR3: CATSRTLPSYEQYF. CDR3 in DNA: TGTGCCACCAGCAGAACCCTCCCATCGTACGAGCAGTACTTC.

This clone was seen at least ten times. The genes are TRBV28 and TRBJ2-3; D tentatively reads TRBD1 or TRBD2 (6 bases each). Germline loops: CDR1 MDHEN, CDR2 SYDVKM. The V gene lost 3 bases and the J gene lost 4 bases, with 14 bases spanning the gap. The CDR3 extends over 15 amino acids. CDR3 residues: CASSLGLRGSDTQYF. CDR3 nucleotides: TGTGCCAGCAGTTTGGGACTCAGGGGTTCAGATACGCAGTATTTT.

Turning to this clone: A junction end diverges from the germline sequence, so it may reflect a read error. The V call is TRBV10-1, the J call TRBJ2-1; TRBD2 matches 11 bases. The CDR3 totals 18 residues. Germline CDR1 reads WNHNN; CDR2 reads SYGVQD (reference sequence). CDR3 sequence (DNA): TGCGCCACCAGTGCGGGACTAGCGGAAGGGCGAGGAGGCAATGAGCAGTTCTTC. This sequence encodes CATSAGLAEGRGGNEQFF.

This clone was seen repeatedly, ten times or more. The chain carries TRBV20-1 and TRBJ1-1; the match to TRBD1 covers 7 bases. J gave up 7 bases and V 0 bases, and 5 bases lay outside the gene matches. Germline lookup yields CDR1 DFQATT and CDR2 SNEGSKA (reference sequence). There are 13 residues in the CDR3. The CDR3 sequence: CSARDGRGDEAFF. The DNA of the CDR3 is TGCAGTGCTAGAGATGGCAGGGGGGATGAAGCTTTCTTT.

Of note for this clone: Distinct nucleotide sequences in the sample also encode this CDR3. In nucleotides, the CDR3 is TGTGCCAGTAGTATAGGAGATAGGCACGCAGATACGCAGTATTTT. The encoded protein is CASSIGDRHADTQYF. This chain links TRBV19 with TRBJ2-3; D not certain. The CDR3 consists of 15 residues. Trimming took off 1 base at V and 4 bases at J, with 12 bases between the two ends. From germline, CDR1 is LNHDA and CDR2 SQIVND (reference sequence).

This sequence joins TRBV20-1 and TRBJ1-2, with D possibly matching TRBD1 (6 bases). This CDR3 has 12 residues. From germline, CDR1 is DFQATT and CDR2 SNEGSKA (reference sequence). V was cut by 2 bases and J by 3 bases, with 7 bases left in between. The CDR3 region is CSARYRDYGYTF. CDR3 bases: TGCAGTGCTAGATACAGGGACTATGGCTACACCTTC.

This clone was counted many times. V gene TRBV6-1 combines with J gene TRBJ1-3, with D possibly matching TRBD1 (5 bases). Trimming took off 5 bases at V and 1 base at J, with 12 bases between the two ends. The germline CDR1 and CDR2 sequences are MNHNS and SASEGT. This CDR3 comprises 15 residues. The CDR3 DNA is TGTGCCAGCAGTCTGACAGAGTCATCTGGAAACACCATATATTTT. This translates into CASSLTESSGNTIYF.

The chain couples TRBV6-1 to TRBJ1-3; tentative D call: TRBD1 (5 bases). CDR3 length: 15 amino acids. CDR1 and CDR2 from the germline V gene are MNHNS and SASEGT. V lost 2 bases and J 2 bases, leaving 10 bases between the germline ends. The CDR3 coding sequence is TGTGCCAGCAGTGAACTAGGGGCCCCTGGAAACACCATATATTTT. Translating gives CASSELGAPGNTIYF.

This clone has a count of ten or more. The chain carries TRBV4-1 and TRBJ2-5; D unresolved. V was trimmed by 2 bases and J by 5 bases, leaving 12 bases between them. Per the germline V gene, CDR1 is MGHRA and CDR2 is YSYEKL. CDR3 length equals 14 residues. CDR3: CASSQSGARETQYF. Here the CDR3 DNA reads TGCGCCAGCAGCCAATCAGGAGCCAGGGAGACCCAGTACTTC.

At least ten counts were recorded for this clone. This may be a read error: a much more frequent sequence differs by one nucleotide. This rearrangement joins TRBV7-9 to TRBJ1-2; TRBD1 might be the D (6 bases). Per germline, CDR1 SEHNR and CDR2 FQNEAQ (reference sequence). The V gene lost 5 bases and the J gene lost 8 bases, with 18 bases spanning the gap. The length of the CDR3 is 14 residues. This CDR3 is CASSLQGGALGYTF. The CDR3 coding sequence is TGTGCCAGCAGCCTCCAAGGGGGGGCCTTGGGCTACACCTTC.

Ten or more counts support this clone. The V gene is TRBV19, the J gene TRBJ1-1, with D tentatively TRBD1 (6 bases). The CDR3 contains 13 residues. Germline CDR1 and CDR2: LNHDA and SQIVND (reference sequence). V lost 7 bases to trimming and J lost 5 bases, with 14 bases between them. This CDR3 is CASNGLRGTEAFF. The CDR3, as DNA: TGTGCCAGTAATGGACTCAGGGGAACTGAAGCTTTCTTT.

This clone was seen repeatedly, ten times or more. Written as DNA, the CDR3 is TGTGCCAGCAGCGCGGGACAGCCAAATTCACCCCTCCACTTT. It encodes CASSAGQPNSPLHF. The chain employs TRBV7-3 and TRBJ1-6, with 7 bases aligning to TRBD1. V lost 5 bases and J lost 7; bases outside the gene matches: 5. This CDR3 is 14 amino acids long. CDR1 SGHTA and CDR2 FQGTGA come from the germline V gene.

A word on this clone: A junction end diverges from the germline sequence, so it may reflect a read error. The chain employs TRBV6-2 or TRBV6-3 and TRBJ2-7; possible D gene TRBD2, 6 bases. The CDR3 has 15 residues. Germline V gives CDR1 MNHEY, CDR2 SVGEGT. This chain's CDR3 is CASGKTGRGTYEKYF. DNA for the CDR3: TGTGCCAGCGGAAAAACCGGGAGAGGTACCTACGAGAAGTACTTC.

This clone was recorded a few times. One junction end does not reproduce the germline sequence, and a read error may be involved. The rearrangement joins TRBV12-3 or TRBV12-4 to TRBJ2-6; tentatively, D is TRBD2 (7 bases). CDR3 length equals 19 residues. DNA of the CDR3: TGTGCCAGCAGGAAGGGGGGGGTTTCGACAAGAGGTGGGGCCAACGTCATGACTTTC. Encoded protein: CASRKGGVSTRGGANVMTF.

This clone was recorded a few times. V and J are TRBV20-1 and TRBJ1-4; D might be TRBD1 (5 bases). The V gene's germline CDR1 is DFQATT and CDR2 SNEGSKA (reference sequence). The length of the CDR3 is 15 residues. V was pared by 3 bases and J by 3 bases, with 14 bases between. The CDR3, as DNA: TGCAGTGCTAGCCCCCCAGGGACCTCTAATGAAAAACTGTTTTTT. It translates to CSASPPGTSNEKLFF.

Ten or more counts support this clone. The genes are TRBV5-1 and TRBJ2-5; D gene ambiguous. Trimming cost V 2 bases and J 1 base, with 0 bases left between them. The CDR3 is 11 residues long. Germline V gene lookup returns CDR1 SGHRS and CDR2 YFSETQ. CDR3 coding DNA: TGCGCCAGCAGCTTCCAAGAGACCCAGTACTTC. Amino acid sequence: CASSFQETQYF.